A single sample gave rise to the 20 T cell receptor beta chains below, sequenced in a study of blood T cell repertoires in COVID-19. Only in-frame clones appear in the TCRdb table, and some are missing; sequencing was by immunoSEQ multiplex PCR. The table shows roughly 180,000 clones, with approximately 83% occurring only once. The sample comprised PBMCs or T cells enriched from blood (not recorded which). Source of these receptors: a woman aged 60 to 75 who had recovered from COVID-19.

CDR3 residues: CAATSGSSMEQYF. The DNA of the CDR3 is TGTGCCGCTACTAGCGGGAGTAGTATGGAGCAGTACTTC. J is TRBJ2-7 and V is TRBV2, with 11 bases lining up with TRBD2. This CDR3 spans 13 amino acids. Germline assignment: CDR1 SNHLY and CDR2 FYNNEI. Losses at the gene ends were 11 bases for V and 7 bases for J; bases not matched to a gene: 10.

This clone was observed at least ten times. V and J are TRBV19 and TRBJ2-2, with D possibly matching TRBD2 (6 bases). Between the trimmed V and J ends, which lost 3 bases and 4 bases, there was a span of 12 bases. Germline CDR1 and CDR2: LNHDA and SQIVND (reference sequence). This CDR3 region has 15 residues. The CDR3 sequence: CASSIWEASTGELFF. The DNA of the CDR3 is TGTGCCAGTAGTATCTGGGAGGCTAGCACCGGGGAGCTGTTTTTT.

This clone was detected only a few times. The rearrangement uses TRBV9 and TRBJ2-1, with 9 nucleotides matching TRBD1. V trimming: 1 base; J trimming: 5 bases; junction bases outside the gene matches: 7. CDR3 length: 16 amino acids. Germline CDR1 and CDR2: SGDLS and YYNGEE. This CDR3 reads CASSVRGQGQDNEQFF. DNA of the CDR3: TGTGCCAGCAGCGTACGGGGACAGGGTCAAGACAATGAGCAGTTCTTC.

The chain uses TRBV9 and TRBJ2-7; 7 bases agree with TRBD1. From germline, CDR1 is SGDLS and CDR2 YYNGEE. The junction had 9 bases not matched to a gene; V was cut back by 3 bases and J by 3 bases. The CDR3 length is 15 residues. CDR3 nucleotides: TGTGCCAGCAGCGACCGGGACAGACTTATCTACGAGCAGTACTTC. Its translation: CASSDRDRLIYEQYF.

The chain uses TRBV10-3 and TRBJ1-5; 8 bases map to TRBD1. The CDR3 covers 16 residues. CDR1 is ENHRY, CDR2 SYGVKD, per germline. With 4 bases clipped from V and 0 bases from J, the junction kept 5 bases outside the gene matches. The CDR3 coding sequence is TGTGCCATCAGTGCCCAGACAGGGGATAGCAATCAGCCCCAGCATTTT. Its translation is CAISAQTGDSNQPQHF.

The V call is TRBV18, the J call TRBJ1-1, with 10 bases that match TRBD1. The V segment lost 3 bases and the J segment 6 bases; nucleotides outside the gene matches: 1. This CDR3 contains 13 residues. Germline assignment: CDR1 KGHSH and CDR2 LQKENI. CDR3 in DNA: TGTGCCAGCTCACCGGGGACAGGGGCTGAAGCTTTCTTT. This gives the protein CASSPGTGAEAFF.

This chain connects TRBV5-1 to TRBJ2-7, with TRBD1 matching 7 bases. Germline V gene data show CDR1 as SGHRS and CDR2 as YFSETQ. The CDR3 sequence is 14 residues long. The J segment lost 2 bases and the V segment lost 4 bases, leaving 6 bases of the junction unmatched. The CDR3 nucleotides are TGCGCCAGCAGCGTGTGGACAGGCACCTACGAGCAGTACTTC. The encoded protein is CASSVWTGTYEQYF.

This rearrangement joins TRBV5-1 to TRBJ1-6, with 8 bases matching TRBD1. Looked up from germline, CDR1 is SGHRS and CDR2 is YFSETQ. The ends lost 0 bases at V and 14 bases at J; junction bases unmatched: 19. CDR3 length: 18 amino acids. CDR3 loop: CASSLVGIYRGFPGTLHF. Here the CDR3 DNA reads TGCGCCAGCAGCTTGGTTGGGATTTACAGGGGGTTCCCGGGGACCCTCCACTTT.

The chain links TRBV28 to TRBJ2-7, with 10 bases lining up with TRBD2. This CDR3 is built from 13 residues. CDR1 is MDHEN and CDR2 is SYDVKM in the germline V gene. The V and J ends lost 11 bases and 4 bases, in that order; junction bases with no gene match: 8. The CDR3 loop reads CAANVAGGYEQYF. In nucleotides, the CDR3 is TGTGCCGCCAACGTAGCGGGAGGTTACGAGCAGTACTTC.

The rearrangement links TRBV11-2 to TRBJ1-2; TRBD1 matches at 8 bases. Looked up from germline, CDR1 is SGHAT and CDR2 is FQNNGV. The CDR3 loop spans 13 amino acids. The V and J ends lost 5 bases and 7 bases, in that order; junction bases with no gene match: 6. The CDR3 DNA reads as TGTGCCAGCAGCCCGACAGGGGTGGGTGGCTACACCTTC. It codes for CASSPTGVGGYTF.

This clone was counted only a few times. The chain employs TRBV30 and TRBJ2-7; TRBD2 agrees at 8 bases. This CDR3 contains 15 residues. The germline V gene encodes CDR1 GTSNPN and CDR2 SVGIG (reference sequence). Unmatched junction bases numbered 13, after V lost 5 bases and J lost 4 bases. The CDR3 nucleotides are TGTGCCTGGGAAGGTAGGACTAGCCCATCTTACGAGCAGTACTTC. Protein sequence: CAWEGRTSPSYEQYF.

The CDR3 DNA sequence: TGCAGTGCTAGTAAGACAGGGGGCGGCAATCAGCCCCAGCATTTT. Translating gives CSASKTGGGNQPQHF. The chain employs TRBV20-1 and TRBJ1-5; 10 bases match TRBD1. V lost 3 bases, J lost 2 bases, and 4 bases stayed unmatched. Germline V CDR1 and CDR2: DFQATT, SNEGSKA (reference sequence). There are 15 residues in the CDR3.

The chain couples TRBV5-1 to TRBJ2-1; TRBD1 matches 10 bases. Germline values: CDR1 SGHRS, CDR2 YFSETQ. V shed 1 base, J shed 3 bases, and the junction held 4 bases outside the gene matches. The CDR3 spans 16 residues. The CDR3 nucleotides are TGCGCCAGCAGCTTGACCGGGACAGGGGTCTACAATGAGCAGTTCTTC. Amino acid sequence: CASSLTGTGVYNEQFF.

The chain employs TRBV18 and TRBJ1-2; D unresolved. The CDR3 consists of 15 residues. The ends were cut back, 4 bases at V and 0 bases at J, with 12 bases in the middle. Germline V gene sequence: CDR1 KGHSH, CDR2 LQKENI. The CDR3 nucleotides read TGTGCCAGCTCACAACAACAGTTAACTAACTATGGCTACACCTTC. This gives the protein CASSQQQLTNYGYTF.

The V gene is TRBV14, the J gene TRBJ2-7; TRBD1 aligns across 9 bases. After removal of 1 base from V and 4 bases from J, the junction contained 5 bases not matched to a gene. The CDR3 sequence is 15 residues long. Per germline, CDR1 SGHDN and CDR2 FVKESK. This CDR3 is CASSQGQGDFYEQYF. CDR3 bases: TGTGCCAGCAGCCAAGGACAGGGGGATTTTTACGAGCAGTACTTC.

V gene TRBV4-1 combines with J gene TRBJ2-7; 7 bases match TRBD1. V gave up 1 base and J gave up 7 bases; unmatched junction bases: 7. The length of the CDR3 is 14 residues. Germline CDR1 reads MGHRA; CDR2 reads YSYEKL. CDR3 region: CASSQVGGGWEQYF. The CDR3 DNA is TGCGCCAGCAGCCAAGTAGGGGGCGGATGGGAGCAGTACTTC.

This chain joins TRBV28 and TRBJ1-5; tentative D call: TRBD1 (5 bases). Deletions cut 4 bases from V and 4 bases from J, with 11 bases between. The germline V gene encodes CDR1 MDHEN and CDR2 SYDVKM. CDR3 size: 14 residues. DNA of the CDR3: TGTGCCAGCAGTTGGGCGGGGGGGAATCAGCCCCAGCATTTT. Translating gives CASSWAGGNQPQHF.

The chain joins TRBV5-1 to TRBJ2-3; 7 positions agree with TRBD2. CDR1 and CDR2 from the germline V gene are SGHRS and YFSETQ. There are 14 residues in the CDR3. J was trimmed by 6 bases and V by 4 bases; bases with no gene match: 8. The CDR3 protein is CASSLRDGGDTQYF. As DNA, the CDR3 is TGCGCCAGCAGCCTCCGGGACGGGGGGGATACGCAGTATTTT.

The chain employs TRBV30 and TRBJ1-2; D gene ambiguous. There are 13 residues in the CDR3. CDR1 is GTSNPN and CDR2 is SVGIG in the germline V gene (reference sequence). V lost 0 bases and J 4 bases, leaving 9 bases between the germline ends. The CDR3 loop is CAWSVSGFYGYTF. Written as DNA, the CDR3 is TGTGCCTGGAGTGTATCGGGTTTCTATGGCTACACCTTC.

This chain links TRBV5-6 with TRBJ1-2; 7 bases line up with TRBD1. With 0 bases clipped from V and 2 bases from J, the junction kept 7 bases outside the gene matches. This CDR3 has 16 residues. Germline-derived CDR1 and CDR2 are SGHDT and YYEEEE. This CDR3 reads CASSLEAGGRNYGYTF. DNA of the CDR3: TGTGCCAGCAGCTTGGAGGCAGGGGGTAGGAACTATGGCTACACCTTC.